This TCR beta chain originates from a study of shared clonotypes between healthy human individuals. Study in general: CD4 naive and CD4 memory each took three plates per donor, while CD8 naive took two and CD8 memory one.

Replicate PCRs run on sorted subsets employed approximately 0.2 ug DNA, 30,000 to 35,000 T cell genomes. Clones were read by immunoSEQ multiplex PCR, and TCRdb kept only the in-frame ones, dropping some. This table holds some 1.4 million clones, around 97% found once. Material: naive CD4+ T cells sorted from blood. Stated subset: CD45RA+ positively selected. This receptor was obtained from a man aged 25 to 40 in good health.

CDR3 region: CASSLGHSYEQYF. In nucleotides, the CDR3 is TGTGCCAGCAGCTTAGGCCACTCCTACGAGCAGTACTTC. This chain connects TRBV7-2 to TRBJ2-7; D gene unclear. V lost 1 base and J 0 bases, leaving 4 bases between the germline ends. This CDR3 region has 13 residues. Per germline, CDR1 SGHTA and CDR2 FQGNSA.